The 15 T cell receptor beta chains below were found in one sample sequenced in a study of OX40 agonist ivuxolimab in advanced cancers. Here immunoSEQ multiplex PCR was the method, and the copy in TCRdb shows in-frame clones only, minus some. The sample lists over 25,000 clones; 80% to 85% were seen once. Here the sequenced sample was CD4+ or CD8+ T cells sorted from blood, taken in a trial of the OX40 agonist ivuxolimab. These receptors originate from an adult with an advanced solid tumor such as melanoma, head and neck, liver or kidney cancer.

The chain couples TRBV4-1 to TRBJ2-4; 13 nucleotides match TRBD2. The CDR3 totals 14 residues. Germline V gives CDR1 MGHRA, CDR2 YSYEKL. After removal of 3 bases from V and 8 bases from J, the junction contained 1 base not matched to a gene. DNA of the CDR3: TGCGCCAGCAGCCATGGACTAGCGGGGGACATTCAGTACTTC. It is translated as CASSHGLAGDIQYF.

This sequence joins TRBV29-1 and TRBJ2-7, with TRBD1 as a possible D gene (6 bases). The CDR3 runs 13 residues. V was cut by 7 bases and J by 0 bases, with 13 bases left in between. CDR1 is SQVTM and CDR2 is ANQGSEA in the germline V gene. The chain's CDR3 is CSGRRGDSYEQYF. The DNA for the CDR3 is TGCAGCGGCCGCAGGGGCGACTCCTACGAGCAGTACTTC.

This rearrangement joins TRBV13 to TRBJ2-7, with 7 bases matching TRBD1. V trimming: 3 bases; J trimming: 5 bases; junction bases outside the gene matches: 7. The length of the CDR3 is 14 residues. In germline, CDR1 is PRHDT, CDR2 FYEKMQ (reference sequence). Written as DNA, the CDR3 is TGTGCCAGCAGCTTCCCGCGACAGGGCCACGAGCAGTACTTC. It codes for CASSFPRQGHEQYF.

The genes are TRBV18 and TRBJ2-7; D gene ambiguous. With 5 bases removed from V and 6 bases from J, the gap between germline ends came to 11 bases. Germline V gene lookup returns CDR1 KGHSH and CDR2 LQKENI. CDR3 length equals 12 residues. The CDR3 sequence is CASSDDGREQYF. As DNA, the CDR3 is TGTGCCAGCTCAGACGATGGGCGCGAGCAGTACTTC.

This clone has just a few counts. The J gene is TRBJ2-3, the V gene TRBV6-5; 10 nucleotides line up with TRBD2. CDR1 and CDR2 (germline): MNHEY, SVGAGI. The J segment lost 3 bases and the V segment lost 0 bases, leaving 3 bases of the junction unmatched. CDR3 length equals 16 residues. CDR3 nucleotide sequence: TGTGCCAGCAGTTACTCCAGCGGGGGGGAAACAGATACGCAGTATTTT. It specifies CASSYSSGGETDTQYF.

The chain employs TRBV9 and TRBJ1-2; D is possibly TRBD1 (6 bases). V was trimmed by 0 bases and J by 0 bases, leaving 9 bases between them. Germline CDR1 and CDR2: SGDLS and YYNGEE. The CDR3 sequence is 15 residues long. CDR3: CASSVETGANYGYTF. The CDR3 nucleotides are TGTGCCAGCAGCGTAGAGACAGGAGCTAACTATGGCTACACCTTC. Filled out from reference TRBV9 and TRBJ1-2, the complete variable domain reads DSGVTQTPKHLITATGQRVTLRCSPRSGDLSVYWYQQSLDQGLQFLIQYYNGEERAKGNILERFSAQQFPDLHSELNLSSLELGDSALYFCASSVETGANYGYTFGSGTRLTVV.

This clone was counted a single time. CDR3 amino acids: CASLGTGITDTQYF. The CDR3 DNA reads as TGTGCCAGCTTAGGGACAGGGATCACAGATACGCAGTATTTT. V is TRBV2 and J is TRBJ2-3, with 9 positions matching TRBD1. The CDR3 is 14 amino acids. The J segment lost 2 bases and the V segment lost 8 bases, leaving 5 bases of the junction unmatched. Germline loops: CDR1 SNHLY, CDR2 FYNNEI. Using reference TRBV2 and TRBJ2-3 for the parts outside the CDR3, the full variable domain is EPEVTQTPSHQVTQMGQEVILRCVPISNHLYFYWYRQILGQKVEFLVSFYNNEISEKSEIFDDQFSVERPDGSNFTLKIRSTKLEDSAMYFCASLGTGITDTQYFGPGTRLTVL.

This rearrangement joins TRBV30 to TRBJ1-1, with TRBD1 as a possible D gene (5 bases). Trimming removed 2 bases at V and 2 bases at J, with 9 bases between. The germline gives CDR1 GTSNPN, CDR2 SVGIG (reference sequence). The CDR3 contains 13 residues. The CDR3 nucleotides are TGTGCCTGGAGTAGGGACCTTAACACTGAAGCTTTCTTT. Its translation is CAWSRDLNTEAFF.

The chain uses TRBV6-6 and TRBJ1-5, with D perhaps TRBD1 (5 bases). The CDR3 sequence is 15 residues long. Deletions cut 5 bases from V and 6 bases from J, with 17 bases between. Germline CDR1 is MNHNY and CDR2 is SVGAGI (reference sequence). DNA for the CDR3: TGTGCCAGCAGTCCTTTGGGGGAGGTGAGTCAGCCCCAGCATTTT. Its translation is CASSPLGEVSQPQHF.

The genes are TRBV4-1 and TRBJ1-4, with D unclear. CDR3 length: 15 residues. V lost 0 bases to trimming and J lost 6 bases, with 11 bases between them. Germline CDR1 MGHRA, CDR2 YSYEKL. The CDR3 loop reads CASSQDIGWDEKLFF. CDR3 in DNA: TGCGCCAGCAGCCAAGATATTGGGTGGGATGAAAAACTGTTTTTT.

The chain couples TRBV7-2 to TRBJ1-5; perhaps TRBD1 as D (5 bases). Per germline, CDR1 SGHTA and CDR2 FQGNSA. Trimming removed 5 bases at V and 2 bases at J, with 13 bases between. CDR3 length: 15 amino acids. The CDR3 sequence: CASSVGTWGNQPQHF. In DNA form, the CDR3 reads TGTGCCAGCAGCGTCGGGACCTGGGGCAATCAGCCCCAGCATTTT.

Judged by abundance, this clone is medium-sized. V and J are TRBV5-3 and TRBJ2-7, with D possibly being TRBD1 (6 bases). TRBV5-3 is identified as an open reading frame with a role that is uncertain. V was shortened by 4 bases and J by 4 bases, with 18 bases between the two germline ends. This CDR3 has 15 residues. In DNA, the CDR3 is TGTGCCAGAAGCCCAATGTCAGGGGTTGGATACGAGCAGTACTTC. This codes for CARSPMSGVGYEQYF.

The chain carries TRBV6-5 and TRBJ2-7, with a tentative D call TRBD2 (6 bases). CDR1 and CDR2 from the germline V gene are MNHEY and SVGAGI. This CDR3 comprises 14 residues. Between the trimmed V and J ends, which lost 4 bases and 5 bases, there was a span of 15 bases. CDR3 sequence reads: CASSFRQGRNEQYF. CDR3 bases: TGTGCCAGCAGTTTCAGACAAGGGAGGAACGAGCAGTACTTC.

This clone was recorded only once. The V and J genes are TRBV27 and TRBJ2-7, with D perhaps matching TRBD1 (6 bases). The V gene's germline CDR1 is MNHEY and CDR2 SMNVEV (reference sequence). The CDR3 has 11 amino acids. Between the trimmed V and J ends, which lost 9 bases and 5 bases, there was a span of 11 bases. CDR3 nucleotides: TGTGCCAGTTCGGACAGCAACGAGCAGTACTTC. Translated, it gives CASSDSNEQYF.

The rearrangement joins TRBV4-3 to TRBJ1-2, with D maybe TRBD1 (6 bases). Germline V CDR1 and CDR2: LGHNA, YSLEER. Trimming removed 0 bases from V and 6 bases from J, with 17 bases in between. CDR3 length: 16 residues. In DNA form, the CDR3 reads TGCGCCAGCAGCCAAGATCTGTCTTCAGGGGAGGATGGCTACACCTTC. This translates into CASSQDLSSGEDGYTF.